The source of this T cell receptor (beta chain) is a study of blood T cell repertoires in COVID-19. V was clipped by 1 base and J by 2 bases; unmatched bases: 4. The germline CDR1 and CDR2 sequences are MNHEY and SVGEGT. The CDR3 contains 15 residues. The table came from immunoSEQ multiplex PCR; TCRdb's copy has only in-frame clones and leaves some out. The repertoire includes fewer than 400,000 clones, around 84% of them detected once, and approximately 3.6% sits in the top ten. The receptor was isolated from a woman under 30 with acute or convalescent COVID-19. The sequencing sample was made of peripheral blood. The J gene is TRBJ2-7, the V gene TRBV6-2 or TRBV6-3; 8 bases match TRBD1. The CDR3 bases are TGTGCCAGCAGTTACTACTTGGACAGGGCCTACGAGCAGTACTTC. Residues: CASSYYLDRAYEQYF.